The 16 T cell receptor beta chains below all came from one sample that was sequenced in a study of siplizumab effects on memory and regulatory T cells. Only in-frame clones appear in the TCRdb table, and some are missing; sequencing was by immunoSEQ multiplex PCR. The sample has around 100,000 clones, about 92% seen once. The specimen was Tregs sorted from blood. The source of these receptors is a human donor in good health.

V and J are TRBV6-1 and TRBJ2-6; D is unclear. The CDR3 consists of 15 residues. Germline CDR1 reads MNHNS; CDR2 reads SASEGT. V lost 2 bases, J lost 4 bases, and 9 bases lay in between. CDR3 DNA sequence: TGTGCCAGCAGTGAACCAGGAAACGGGGCCAACGTCCTGACTTTC. It is translated as CASSEPGNGANVLTF.

This clone has a single count. The chain joins TRBV10-3 to TRBJ2-7, with D hard to call. CDR1 is ENHRY, CDR2 SYGVKD, per germline. The CDR3 totals 15 residues. Deletions cut 3 bases from V and 7 bases from J, with 19 bases between. This CDR3 reads CAISDSDRAKREQYF. For the CDR3, the DNA is TGTGCCATCAGTGACTCCGACCGGGCTAAGAGAGAGCAGTACTTC.

This chain connects TRBV4-2 to TRBJ2-3; 9 bases align to TRBD2. There are 15 residues in the CDR3. The germline V gene has CDR1 LGHNA and CDR2 YNFKEQ. The ends lost 6 bases at V and 2 bases at J; junction bases unmatched: 6. The DNA of the CDR3 is TGTGCCAGCAGTGAGCTAGCGGGACCCACAGATACGCAGTATTTT. Protein product: CASSELAGPTDTQYF.

The chain couples TRBV19 to TRBJ1-5; 8 nucleotides match TRBD1. The V and J ends lost 4 bases and 6 bases, in that order; junction bases with no gene match: 5. CDR1 is LNHDA, CDR2 SQIVND, per germline (reference sequence). This CDR3 has 14 residues. The CDR3 DNA follows: TGTGCCAGTAGTAGACAGGGGTTGAGTCAGCCCCAGCATTTT. Translating gives CASSRQGLSQPQHF. The whole variable domain, remainder taken from reference TRBV19 and TRBJ1-5, is DGGITQSPKYLFRKEGQNVTLSCEQNLNHDAMYWYRQDPGQGLRLIYYSQIVNDFQKGDIAEGYSVSREKKESFPLTVTSAQKNPTAFYLCASSRQGLSQPQHFGDGTRLSIL.

The V and J genes are TRBV7-8 and TRBJ2-7; 12 nucleotides align to TRBD2. The CDR3 has 20 residues. The trim removed 2 bases at V and 0 bases at J, leaving 14 bases unmatched. CDR1 is SGHVS, CDR2 FQNEAQ, per germline. The CDR3, as DNA: TGTGCCAGCAGCTTAAGTTGGGGGACTAGCGGGCCGGGAAGCTCCTACGAGCAGTACTTC. It codes for CASSLSWGTSGPGSSYEQYF.

This clone was observed a few times. The chain uses TRBV5-1 and TRBJ2-3; TRBD1 agrees at 7 bases. With 4 bases clipped from V and 0 bases from J, the junction kept 2 bases outside the gene matches. The CDR3 is 14 amino acids. In germline, CDR1 is SGHRS, CDR2 YFSETQ. For the CDR3, the DNA is TGCGCCAGCAGCACGACAGGGAGCACAGATACGCAGTATTTT. It yields the protein CASSTTGSTDTQYF.

The CDR3 loop reads CASSLVGRGRTDTQYF. The CDR3 region has the DNA TGTGCCAGCAGCTTGGTTGGCAGGGGAAGAACAGATACGCAGTATTTT. The J gene is TRBJ2-3, the V gene TRBV5-6; the D gene is possibly TRBD1 (6 bases). The CDR3 loop spans 16 amino acids. V lost 0 bases and J lost 3, with 14 bases in between. Per the germline V gene, CDR1 is SGHDT and CDR2 is YYEEEE.

V usage is TRBV19 and J usage is TRBJ2-2, with 8 bases lining up with TRBD2. V trimming: 5 bases; J trimming: 4 bases; junction bases outside the gene matches: 9. The CDR3 totals 16 residues. Germline CDR1 and CDR2: LNHDA and SQIVND (reference sequence). Here the CDR3 DNA reads TGTGCCAGTAGTCCCCTTAGGAGCGGGAGCACCGGGGAGCTGTTTTTT. Translated: CASSPLRSGSTGELFF.

The count of this clone is one. This chain connects TRBV18 to TRBJ2-7, with D possibly being TRBD1 (6 bases). CDR3 length: 15 residues. Germline loops: CDR1 KGHSH, CDR2 LQKENI. V lost 1 base to trimming and J lost 2 bases, with 12 bases between them. The CDR3 reads CASSPQAGVAYEQYF. The CDR3 bases are TGTGCCAGCTCACCACAAGCAGGGGTTGCCTACGAGCAGTACTTC.

V gene TRBV4-2 combines with J gene TRBJ2-2; TRBD2 aligns across 8 bases. With V trimmed by 1 base and J by 2 bases, 6 bases remained unmatched. The germline CDR1 and CDR2 sequences are LGHNA and YNFKEQ. The CDR3 runs 17 residues. The CDR3 sequence is CASSQVPLAGNTGELFF. DNA for the CDR3: TGTGCCAGCAGCCAAGTTCCTTTAGCGGGAAACACCGGGGAGCTGTTTTTT.

The chain links TRBV7-9 to TRBJ2-3, with no clear D. V was cut by 2 bases and J by 7 bases, with 7 bases left in between. CDR1 and CDR2 (germline): SEHNR, FQNEAQ (reference sequence). The CDR3 loop spans 12 amino acids. The CDR3 DNA follows: TGTGCCAGCAGCTTAAATGCTTATACGCAGTATTTT. Translated, it gives CASSLNAYTQYF.

The chain uses TRBV11-2 and TRBJ1-5; the D is unclear. The V end was cut by 5 bases, the J end by 4 bases, with 15 bases between. CDR1 is SGHAT and CDR2 is FQNNGV in the germline V gene. The CDR3 is 15 residues long. The CDR3 loop reads CASSPSHGMNQPQHF. The CDR3 DNA follows: TGTGCCAGCAGCCCGAGCCACGGCATGAATCAGCCCCAGCATTTT.

The chain recombines TRBV6-5 with TRBJ1-1; D call uncertain. The germline V and J ends were trimmed by 6 bases and 1 base, with 12 bases remaining between them. The CDR3 consists of 14 residues. Germline lookup yields CDR1 MNHEY and CDR2 SVGAGI. The CDR3 DNA follows: TGTGCCAGCAGCCCCCAGGCGTCGAACACTGAAGCTTTCTTT. This translates into CASSPQASNTEAFF.

The V and J genes are TRBV6-1 and TRBJ1-4, with D maybe TRBD1 (5 bases). The germline gives CDR1 MNHNS, CDR2 SASEGT. V shed 1 base and J shed 3 bases, with 9 bases lying between them. This CDR3 comprises 15 residues. The CDR3 here is CASSEGWGANEKLFF. CDR3 coding DNA: TGTGCCAGCAGTGAAGGATGGGGGGCTAATGAAAAACTGTTTTTT.

V usage is TRBV10-3 and J usage is TRBJ2-5; 7 nucleotides agree with TRBD2. The ends lost 4 bases at V and 4 bases at J; junction bases unmatched: 6. This CDR3 spans 14 amino acids. CDR1 and CDR2 from the germline V gene are ENHRY and SYGVKD. The CDR3 sequence is CAISVTSQLETQYF. The CDR3 DNA reads TGTGCCATCAGTGTGACTAGCCAGTTAGAGACCCAGTACTTC.

V and J are TRBV21-1 and TRBJ2-1; the table's D gene call, TRBD2, was not cross checked with the DNA. TRBV21-1 is a listed pseudogene. The CDR3 has 15 residues. CDR3 nucleotide sequence: TGTGCCAGCAACTCTGGACTAGCGGGTATGGATGAGCAGTTCTTC. It translates to CASNSGLAGMDEQFF.